Listed below are T cell receptor beta chains from one sample, sequenced in a study of cytomegalovirus exposure and HLA in healthy donors. Data came from immunoSEQ multiplex PCR; TCRdb stores just in-frame clones and leaves some out. The table has 190,000 or so clones, about 80% seen once. The sequenced sample was PBMCs. The source of these receptors is a boy aged 5-17 years in good health and CMV-seronegative. Both conserved end residues are part of each CDR3. The order of the fields is D gene, V gene, clone size, J gene, CDR3 protein, CDR3 DNA. A D gene is named only where the DNA matches it firmly. The size field is filled for only some rows; it gives once, few, many or a size class.

D: NA; V: TRBV9; size: NA; J: TRBJ2-7; CDR3: CASSVGTTGYEQYF; DNA: TGTGCCAGCAGCGTAGGGACCACAGGTTACGAGCAGTACTTC
D: NA; V: TRBV9; size: NA; J: TRBJ1-2; CDR3: CASSVTENYGYTF; DNA: TGTGCCAGCAGCGTAACTGAGAACTATGGCTACACCTTC
D: NA; V: TRBV5-6; size: NA; J: TRBJ2-7; CDR3: CASSLSVYEQYF; DNA: TGTGCCAGCAGCTTGTCAGTCTACGAGCAGTACTTC
D: TRBD1; V: TRBV7-6; size: NA; J: TRBJ1-2; CDR3: CASSFAGGSYGYTF; DNA: TGTGCCAGCAGCTTCGCAGGGGGCAGCTATGGCTACACCTTC
D: TRBD1; V: TRBV5-1; size: NA; J: TRBJ1-1; CDR3: CASSLTGTGRGTEAFF; DNA: TGCGCCAGCAGCTTGACTGGGACAGGAAGGGGCACTGAAGCTTTCTTT
D: NA; V: TRBV13; size: once; J: TRBJ2-7; CDR3: CASSPIRDNSYEQYF; DNA: TGTGCCAGCAGCCCGATAAGGGACAACTCCTACGAGCAGTACTTC
D: TRBD2; V: TRBV30; size: NA; J: TRBJ2-2; CDR3: CAWSVAGAGELFF; DNA: TGTGCCTGGAGCGTCGCGGGGGCCGGGGAGCTGTTTTTT
D: NA; V: TRBV7-9; size: few; J: TRBJ2-7; CDR3: CASSLAQGFYEQYF; DNA: TGTGCCAGCAGCTTAGCGCAGGGGTTCTACGAGCAGTACTTC
D: TRBD2; V: TRBV9; size: NA; J: TRBJ2-1; CDR3: CASSETSGRAFGQFF; DNA: TGTGCCAGCAGCGAGACTAGCGGGAGGGCCTTTGGTCAGTTCTTC
D: NA; V: TRBV19; size: NA; J: TRBJ1-5; CDR3: CASNIRDQPQHF; DNA: TGTGCCAGCAACATCCGGGATCAGCCCCAGCATTTT
D: NA; V: TRBV9; size: NA; J: TRBJ1-2; CDR3: CASSVEVRDYGYTF; DNA: TGTGCCAGCAGCGTAGAGGTCAGGGACTATGGCTACACCTTC
D: NA; V: TRBV29-1; size: once; J: TRBJ1-2; CDR3: CSVGGSYGYTF; DNA: TGCAGCGTTGGGGGCAGCTATGGCTACACCTTC
D: TRBD2; V: TRBV5-1; size: NA; J: TRBJ2-1; CDR3: CASTPRWTSENYNEQFF; DNA: TGCGCCAGCACCCCCCGCTGGACTAGCGAGAACTACAATGAGCAGTTCTTC
D: NA; V: TRBV30; size: NA; J: TRBJ2-3; CDR3: CAWSVQRVGDTQYF; DNA: TGTGCCTGGAGTGTCCAGCGGGTTGGAGATACGCAGTATTTT
D: TRBD2; V: TRBV2; size: NA; J: TRBJ2-5; CDR3: CASSLRELAGVQETQYF; DNA: TGTGCCAGCAGTCTACGGGAACTAGCGGGAGTACAAGAGACCCAGTACTTC
D: NA; V: TRBV9; size: NA; J: TRBJ2-1; CDR3: CASSVANNEQFF; DNA: TGTGCCAGCAGCGTAGCCAACAATGAGCAGTTCTTC
D: NA; V: TRBV2; size: NA; J: TRBJ2-7; CDR3: CASSDLSYEQYF; DNA: TGTGCCAGCAGTGATTTGAGCTACGAGCAGTACTTC
D: TRBD1; V: TRBV4-3; size: few; J: TRBJ1-2; CDR3: CASSQDYSKQGVTYGYTF; DNA: TGCGCCAGCAGCCAAGATTATTCTAAGCAGGGGGTGACGTATGGCTACACCTTC
D: TRBD1; V: TRBV9; size: NA; J: TRBJ2-7; CDR3: CASSAGDRAIYEQYF; DNA: TGTGCCAGCAGCGCTGGGGACAGGGCTATTTACGAGCAGTACTTC
D: TRBD1; V: TRBV5-4; size: NA; J: TRBJ2-2; CDR3: CASSSFPGQGYTGELFF; DNA: TGTGCCAGCAGCTCCTTCCCGGGACAGGGATACACCGGGGAGCTGTTTTTT
D: NA; V: TRBV15; size: NA; J: TRBJ1-1; CDR3: CATSRPGRGAEAFF; DNA: TGTGCCACCAGCAGACCGGGGCGGGGGGCTGAAGCTTTCTTT
D: TRBD2; V: TRBV19; size: few; J: TRBJ2-5; CDR3: CAAGGLAGGRETQYF; DNA: TGTGCCGCCGGGGGACTAGCGGGAGGGCGGGAGACCCAGTACTTC
D: TRBD1; V: TRBV30; size: NA; J: TRBJ1-2; CDR3: CAWIQGSSYNYGYTF; DNA: TGTGCCTGGATACAGGGGTCTTCTTATAACTATGGCTACACCTTC
D: NA; V: TRBV6-5; size: NA; J: TRBJ2-5; CDR3: CASSRGTRGTQYF; DNA: TGTGCCAGCAGTCGCGGGACTCGCGGGACCCAGTACTTC
D: NA; V: TRBV15; size: NA; J: TRBJ1-3; CDR3: CATSRAGQRSGNTIYF; DNA: TGTGCCACCAGCAGAGCTGGGCAACGCTCTGGAAACACCATATATTTT
D: NA; V: TRBV2; size: NA; J: TRBJ2-2; CDR3: CASSAKTNTGELFF; DNA: TGTGCCAGCAGCGCTAAAACGAACACCGGGGAGCTGTTTTTT
D: NA; V: TRBV28; size: few; J: TRBJ1-3; CDR3: CASSLGEGGNTIYF; DNA: TGTGCCAGCAGTTTAGGGGAGGGGGGAAACACCATATATTTT
D: NA; V: TRBV21-1; size: few; J: TRBJ1-3; CDR3: CALLQPTSGNTIYF; DNA: TGTGCCCTCCTCCAACCTACCTCTGGAAACACCATATATTTT
D: NA; V: TRBV4-3; size: NA; J: TRBJ2-3; CDR3: CASSRGTLEVDTQYF; DNA: TGCGCCAGCAGCCGCGGGACTCTCGAGGTGGATACGCAGTATTTT
D: TRBD1; V: TRBV30; size: NA; J: TRBJ1-2; CDR3: CAWSDGTGAGGYTF; DNA: TGTGCCTGGAGTGACGGGACAGGGGCCGGTGGCTACACCTTC
D: TRBD1; V: TRBV2; size: NA; J: TRBJ2-7; CDR3: CASSEGTGYYHEQYF; DNA: TGTGCCAGCAGTGAGGGGACAGGGTACTACCACGAGCAGTACTTC
D: TRBD1; V: TRBV6-4; size: NA; J: TRBJ1-1; CDR3: CASSRRTGPATEAFF; DNA: TGTGCCAGCAGCCGACGGACAGGGCCGGCCACTGAAGCTTTCTTT
D: NA; V: TRBV2; size: NA; J: TRBJ1-4; CDR3: CASSEVAGFTNEKLFF; DNA: TGTGCCAGCAGTGAAGTGGCAGGGTTCACTAATGAAAAACTGTTTTTT
D: TRBD2; V: TRBV5-1; size: NA; J: TRBJ2-5; CDR3: CASSWSGGRETQYF; DNA: TGCGCCAGCAGCTGGAGCGGGGGCCGGGAGACCCAGTACTTC
D: NA; V: TRBV4-1; size: once; J: TRBJ2-7; CDR3: CASSQGAFFRDEQYF; DNA: TGCGCCAGCAGCCAAGGGGCGTTTTTCAGGGACGAGCAGTACTTC
D: NA; V: TRBV30; size: few; J: TRBJ1-1; CDR3: CAWSRELEAFF; DNA: TGTGCCTGGTCCCGGGAGCTTGAAGCTTTCTTT
D: NA; V: TRBV5-1; size: few; J: TRBJ1-2; CDR3: CASSRDQGGYGYTF; DNA: TGCGCCAGCAGCCGCGACCAGGGAGGCTATGGCTACACCTTC
D: TRBD1; V: TRBV27; size: NA; J: TRBJ2-7; CDR3: CASSPGTGGYEQYF; DNA: TGTGCCAGCAGTCCCGGGACAGGGGGGTACGAGCAGTACTTC
D: TRBD1; V: TRBV30; size: NA; J: TRBJ2-2; CDR3: CAWSLTGVDTGELFF; DNA: TGTGCCTGGAGTCTCACAGGGGTGGACACCGGGGAGCTGTTTTTT
D: NA; V: TRBV30; size: NA; J: TRBJ1-1; CDR3: CAWSVRARNTEAFF; DNA: TGTGCCTGGAGTGTACGCGCAAGGAACACTGAAGCTTTCTTT
D: NA; V: TRBV18; size: NA; J: TRBJ1-1; CDR3: CASSPPGVTEAFF; DNA: TGTGCCAGCTCACCACCAGGGGTCACTGAAGCTTTCTTT
D: NA; V: TRBV5-1; size: NA; J: TRBJ1-1; CDR3: CASSLFAGADTEAFF; DNA: TGCGCCAGCAGCTTGTTTGCAGGGGCCGACACTGAAGCTTTCTTT